This T cell receptor beta chain came from a study of beta chain features in type 1 diabetes. Study results and limitations: Type 1 diabetes patients had moderately but significantly shorter TCRB CDR3s in all four CD4+ subsets. Patients with type 1 diabetes carried fewer insertions and had more deletions at their VDJ junctions.

Ten or more counts support this clone. Its target is not known. Germline V lookup: CDR1 MNHEY, CDR2 SVGAGI. V was pared by 5 bases and J by 1 base, with 15 bases between. This CDR3 has 15 amino acids. The investigators reverse transcribed all of the isolated RNA, so they sequenced expressed TCRB transcripts. Clones were sequenced by immunoSEQ multiplex PCR, and TCRdb holds only the in-frame ones, with some missing. This table holds hundreds of thousands of clones, about a tenth found once. Sequenced sample: central memory CD4+ T cells from blood. The sequence came from a man aged 25-45 years with type 1 diabetes. This chain uses TRBV6-5 with TRBJ2-7; possibly TRBD1 for D (6 bases). In DNA, the CDR3 is TGTGCCAGCAGTCCTAGGACAGCTACTTCCTACGAGCAGTACTTC. Amino acids: CASSPRTATSYEQYF.